The 7 T cell receptor beta chains below all came from one sample that was sequenced in a study of cytomegalovirus exposure and HLA in healthy donors. Both 60 Vbeta primers and 13 Jbeta primers went into the PCR. Sequenced by immunoSEQ multiplex PCR; TCRdb stores in-frame clones only, minus some. The table records under 250,000 clones, around 86% of them present only once. Material for sequencing was PBMCs. The receptor source for this set is a woman aged 40 to 55 in good health and CMV-seronegative.

V gene TRBV6-5 combines with J gene TRBJ2-5; possibly TRBD1 for D (6 bases). The DNA end favors TRBJ2-7, so the J call may be wrong. CDR3 length: 15 residues. The germline CDR1 and CDR2 sequences are MNHEY and SVGAGI. CDR3 amino acids: CASSSPPGQKYEQYF. The DNA of the CDR3 is TGTGCCAGCAGTTCGCCCCCGGGACAAAAGTACGAGCAGTACTTC.

V usage is TRBV9 and J usage is TRBJ2-7; D is perhaps TRBD1 (6 bases). The CDR3 covers 14 residues. Trimming took off 1 base at V and 2 bases at J, with 10 bases between the two ends. The germline V gene has CDR1 SGDLS and CDR2 YYNGEE. CDR3 DNA sequence: TGTGCCAGCAGCGTATCGACAGGCACCTACGAGCAGTACTTC. Translated: CASSVSTGTYEQYF.

The CDR3 nucleotides are TGTGCCAGCAAATACGGCTCAAACAGAAATCAGCCCCAGCATTTT. It yields the protein CASKYGSNRNQPQHF. The chain is built from TRBV27 and TRBJ1-5; D call uncertain. V was clipped by 7 bases and J by 4 bases, with 17 bases between them. CDR1 is MNHEY, CDR2 SMNVEV, per germline (reference sequence). This CDR3 spans 15 amino acids.

This sequence joins TRBV18 and TRBJ2-1; 11 bases line up with TRBD2. The junction had 9 bases not matched to a gene; V was cut back by 3 bases and J by 2 bases. Per the germline V gene, CDR1 is KGHSH and CDR2 is LQKENI. This CDR3 region has 18 residues. CDR3 DNA: TGTGCCAGCTCACCTCTGGCGGAGGGACTAGCGGCCTACAATGAGCAGTTCTTC. Protein product: CASSPLAEGLAAYNEQFF.

The CDR3 nucleotides read TGTGCCAGCAGAACAGGGGGCACTGAAGCTTTCTTT. It translates to CASRTGGTEAFF. This chain links TRBV2 with TRBJ1-1; 8 positions agree with TRBD1. The CDR3 loop spans 12 amino acids. J gave up 4 bases and V 6 bases, and 1 base lay outside the gene matches. Germline values: CDR1 SNHLY, CDR2 FYNNEI.

This clone was picked up one time. The chain is built from TRBV30 and TRBJ2-3; 7 bases agree with TRBD2. Germline CDR1 reads GTSNPN; CDR2 reads SVGIG (reference sequence). With 2 bases clipped from V and 0 bases from J, the junction kept 2 bases outside the gene matches. This CDR3 spans 14 amino acids. In nucleotides, the CDR3 is TGTGCCTGGAGTAGGGACTACAGCACAGATACGCAGTATTTT. It yields the protein CAWSRDYSTDTQYF.

The chain employs TRBV2 and TRBJ2-3; 10 bases agree with TRBD2. The V and J ends lost 7 bases and 4 bases, in that order; junction bases with no gene match: 5. CDR1 SNHLY and CDR2 FYNNEI come from the germline V gene. CDR3 length: 14 residues. This CDR3 reads CASNLAGGPDTQYF. In DNA form, the CDR3 reads TGTGCCAGCAACTTAGCGGGAGGCCCAGATACGCAGTATTTT.